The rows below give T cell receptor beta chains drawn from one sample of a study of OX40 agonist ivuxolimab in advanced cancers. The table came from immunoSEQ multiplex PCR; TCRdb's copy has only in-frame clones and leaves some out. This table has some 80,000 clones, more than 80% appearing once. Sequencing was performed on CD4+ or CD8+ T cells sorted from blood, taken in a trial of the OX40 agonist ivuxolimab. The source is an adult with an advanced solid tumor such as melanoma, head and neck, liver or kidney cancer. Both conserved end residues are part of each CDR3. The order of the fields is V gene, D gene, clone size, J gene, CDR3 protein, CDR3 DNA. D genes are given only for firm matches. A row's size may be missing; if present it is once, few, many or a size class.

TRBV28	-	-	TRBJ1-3	CASSFLGNTIYF	TGTGCCAGCAGTTTTTTGGGAAACACCATATATTTT
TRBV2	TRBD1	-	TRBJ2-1	CASSNQGAYNEQFF	TGTGCCAGCAGCAACCAGGGGGCTTACAATGAGCAGTTCTTC
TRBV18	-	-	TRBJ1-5	CASSPRIDQPQHF	TGTGCCAGCTCACCTAGGATAGATCAGCCCCAGCATTTT
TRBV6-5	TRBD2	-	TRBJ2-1	CASSRGLERNEQFF	TGTGCCAGCAGTAGGGGACTAGAACGGAATGAGCAGTTCTTC
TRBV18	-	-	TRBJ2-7	CASSPRRAGEQYF	TGTGCCAGCTCACCCCGGCGGGCTGGCGAGCAGTACTTC
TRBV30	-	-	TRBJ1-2	CAWSVGVGLPGGYGYTF	TGTGCCTGGAGTGTAGGTGTCGGGCTCCCTGGGGGCTATGGCTACACCTTC
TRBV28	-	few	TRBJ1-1	CASIGTWGTEAFF	TGTGCCAGCATAGGAACATGGGGAACTGAAGCTTTCTTT
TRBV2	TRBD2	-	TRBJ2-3	CASSRDYTDTQYF	TGTGCCAGCAGCCGGGACTATACAGATACGCAGTATTTT
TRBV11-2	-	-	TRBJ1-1	CASSLASMNTEAFF	TGTGCCAGCAGCTTGGCCAGCATGAACACTGAAGCTTTCTTT
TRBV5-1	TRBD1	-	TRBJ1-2	CASSRGQEAIYGYTF	TGCGCCAGCAGCCGGGGACAGGAAGCGATCTATGGCTACACCTTC
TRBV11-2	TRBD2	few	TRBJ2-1	CASSPLAGERYYEQFF	TGTGCCAGCAGCCCTCTAGCGGGAGAGCGGTACTATGAGCAGTTCTTC
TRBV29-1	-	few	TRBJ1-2	CSVNSSPQGSYGYTF	TGCAGCGTTAATTCATCCCCTCAGGGGAGCTATGGCTACACCTTC
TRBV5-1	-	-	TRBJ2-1	CASSLDAASYNEQFF	TGCGCCAGCAGCTTGGATGCAGCCTCCTACAATGAGCAGTTCTTC
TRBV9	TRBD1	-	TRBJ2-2	CASSSGQGNTGELFF	TGTGCCAGCAGCTCGGGACAGGGGAACACCGGGGAGCTGTTTTTT
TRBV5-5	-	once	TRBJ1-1	CASSPYDRPEAFF	TGTGCCAGCAGCCCTTACGACAGGCCTGAAGCTTTCTTT
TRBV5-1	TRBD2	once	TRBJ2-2	CASLKGLAGVSGELFF	TGCGCCAGCCTGAAGGGACTAGCGGGAGTTTCCGGGGAGCTGTTTTTT
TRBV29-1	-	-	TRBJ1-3	CSVSALNTIYF	TGCAGCGTCTCCGCCCTAAACACCATATATTTT
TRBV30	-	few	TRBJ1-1	CAWSSRHPEAFF	TGTGCCTGGAGCTCCAGACACCCTGAAGCTTTCTTT
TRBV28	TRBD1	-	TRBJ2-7	CASSFVRTGVGEQYF	TGTGCCAGCAGTTTTGTCAGGACAGGGGTTGGCGAGCAGTACTTC
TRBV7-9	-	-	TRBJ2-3	CASSSSRHNIPDTQYF	TGTGCCAGCAGCTCCTCAAGACACAACATCCCAGATACGCAGTATTTT
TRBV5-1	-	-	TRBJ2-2	CASSLPHVDGELFF	TGCGCCAGCAGCCTCCCCCATGTAGACGGGGAGCTGTTTTTT
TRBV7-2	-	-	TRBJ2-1	CASSLQTGQVNEQFF	TGTGCCAGCAGCCTACAGACAGGTCAGGTCAATGAGCAGTTCTTC
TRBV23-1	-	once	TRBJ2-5	CAARNGETQYF	TGCGCAGCCAGAAACGGGGAGACCCAGTACTTC